This is a list of T cell receptor beta chains from one sample in a study of read filtering for tumor transcriptome and immune sequencing. TCRdb re-called the reads with MiXCR, one entry per CDR3 protein. Among about 46,000 distinct CDR3 sequences, approximately 12% were seen once, and the ten largest hold approximately 15%. The sequenced material came from a population of CD138-negative cells sorted from bone marrow. These receptors came from a donor at least 40 years old with multiple myeloma. CDR3s include the opening cysteine and the closing phenylalanine or tryptophan. D genes are given only for firm matches. Clone size, where shown, is once, few, many, or a class for clones that have expanded.

d_call	v_call	j_call	clone_size	cdr3_aa	cdr3_nt
.	TRBV24-1	TRBJ2-2	many	CATSDLMGGPTIGELFF	TGTGCCACCAGTGATTTGATGGGCGGGCCAACCATCGGGGAGCTGTTTTTT
.	TRBV6-6	TRBJ1-1	many	CASRLAGDETEAFF	TGTGCCAGCCGCTTGGCGGGGGACGAGACTGAAGCTTTCTTT
TRBD2	TRBV20-1	TRBJ2-5	many	CSAWTSGIQETQYF	TGCAGTGCATGGACTAGCGGCATTCAAGAGACCCAGTACTTC
.	TRBV20-1	TRBJ2-1	many	CSARSSLLMDEQFF	TGCAGTGCTAGGAGCTCCCTACTGATGGATGAGCAGTTCTTC
.	TRBV12-3/TRBV12-4	TRBJ2-7	many	CASKAGVDEQYF	TGTGCCAGCAAGGCAGGGGTGGACGAGCAGTACTTC
TRBD1	TRBV30	TRBJ2-2	many	CAWSARTGAYTGELFF	TGTGCCTGGAGTGCACGGACAGGGGCCTACACCGGGGAGCTGTTTTTT
.	TRBV7-2	TRBJ1-1	many	CASSENQMYTEAFF	TGTGCCAGCAGCGAAAATCAGATGTACACTGAAGCTTTCTTT
.	TRBV20-1	TRBJ2-1	.	CSAREGDNEQFF	TGCAGTGCTAGAGAGGGGGACAATGAGCAGTTCTTC
.	TRBV27	TRBJ1-1	many	CASRLYTGGGTEAFF	TGTGCCAGCAGATTATACACAGGCGGTGGCACTGAAGCTTTCTTT
TRBD1	TRBV7-9	TRBJ2-3	many	CASSFLNRGPTDTQYF	TGTGCCAGCAGCTTCCTAAACAGGGGACCCACAGATACGCAGTATTTT
TRBD2	TRBV20-1	TRBJ2-1	many	CSIAAGGLSPEQFF	TGCAGCATAGCAGCGGGAGGCCTATCTCCTGAGCAGTTCTTC
.	TRBV12-3/TRBV12-4	TRBJ2-1	many	CASTSSVTWALEQFF	TGTGCCAGCACCTCCTCAGTGACTTGGGCGCTTGAGCAGTTCTTC
.	TRBV5-4	TRBJ2-2	many	CASSLDGGELFF	TGTGCCAGCAGCTTAGACGGCGGGGAGCTGTTTTTT
TRBD2	TRBV7-9	TRBJ2-5	many	CASSFSGRAGETQYF	TGTGCCAGCAGCTTTAGCGGGAGGGCCGGTGAGACCCAGTACTTC
.	TRBV5-5	TRBJ2-1	many	CASSPLGYEQFF	TGTGCCAGCAGCCCCCTAGGGTATGAGCAGTTCTTC
.	TRBV4-2	TRBJ2-3	many	CASSLRAGPQDTQYF	TGTGCCAGCAGCCTAAGGGCCGGGCCACAGGATACGCAGTATTTT
.	TRBV5-1	TRBJ2-1	many	CASSLGSPPVQFF	TGCGCCAGCAGCTTAGGGTCCCCCCCGGTGCAGTTCTTC
TRBD2	TRBV5-6	TRBJ2-3	many	CASSYLAGESPGSDTQYF	TGTGCCAGCAGCTACCTAGCGGGAGAATCACCCGGCTCGGATACGCAGTATTTT
.	TRBV28	TRBJ1-5	many	CASSEELGNQPQHF	TGTGCCAGCAGTGAAGAGTTAGGCAATCAGCCCCAGCATTTT
TRBD2	TRBV10-1	TRBJ2-6	.	CASKGLASQLWANVLTF	TGCGCCAGCAAAGGACTAGCTTCCCAACTCTGGGCCAACGTCCTGACTTTC
.	TRBV12-3/TRBV12-4	TRBJ2-3	many	CASSFLVGFDTQYF	TGTGCCAGCAGTTTTTTGGTCGGTTTCGATACGCAGTATTTT
.	TRBV30	TRBJ1-1	many	CAWSVGSGNTEAFF	TGTGCCTGGAGTGTAGGGTCCGGGAACACTGAAGCTTTCTTT
TRBD1	TRBV30	TRBJ1-1	many	CAWIRQGWRTEAFF	TGTGCCTGGATCCGACAGGGTTGGCGAACTGAAGCTTTCTTT
.	TRBV5-1	TRBJ2-2	many	CASQGGGRGTGELFF	TGCGCCAGTCAAGGCGGCGGTCGGGGCACCGGGGAGCTGTTTTTT